This section outlines one T cell receptor (beta chain) sequence together with its context. Those enrolled, adults aged roughly 18 to 89 years, came from roughly 22 US areas. Membership in each cohort depended on participant-reported clinical history. The data were obtained in a study of blood T cell repertoires in COVID-19. The CDR3 runs to 18 residues. Germline CDR1 reads LNHDA; CDR2 reads SQIVND (reference sequence). V dropped 6 bases and J dropped 0 bases, with 21 bases sitting between them. Original processing methods: Reference gene primer amplification in the assay estimated nucleated cell counts. Measured with immunoSEQ multiplex PCR; TCRdb has only the in-frame clones, and not every one. V, J and clone size were drawn from that table, and D and trimming were deduced from the DNA. This sample has about 270,000 clones, with roughly 90% found just once.

The specimen was PBMCs or T cells enriched from blood (not recorded which). This receptor was taken from a man aged 35-49 years who had been exposed to COVID-19. The V gene is TRBV19, the J gene TRBJ1-5; no clear D gene. The DNA for the CDR3 is TGTGCCAGTAGACCCGGACGGATGAGCGGTAATAGCAATCAGCCCCAGCATTTT. It encodes CASRPGRMSGNSNQPQHF.